This T cell receptor (beta chain) was captured in a study of Ad26.COV2.S vaccination and SARS-CoV-2 variants. TCRdb keeps only in-frame clones here, not all; method: immunoSEQ multiplex PCR. The sample has around 450,000 clones, 70% to 90% seen once. J was trimmed by 1 base and V by 0 bases; bases with no gene match: 9. CDR1 is LGHNA, CDR2 YNFKEQ, per germline. This CDR3 spans 18 amino acids. Stated treatment: over 15 received Ad26.COV2.S at low or high dose, single or two shots; 5 received placebo; per-sample allocation not given. Sampling was done on day 63 after the first vaccine or placebo injection. This adult donor, from Boston, was 18-55 years old.

This receptor was obtained from a person aged 18 to 65 who received the Ad26.COV2.S COVID-19 vaccine or a placebo. Source: peripheral blood, taken in a trial of Ad26.COV2.S vaccine versus placebo. The chain employs TRBV4-2 and TRBJ2-3; 8 bases match TRBD1. Here the CDR3 reads CASSQDADRGGGTDTQYF. The CDR3 bases are TGTGCCAGCAGCCAAGATGCCGACAGGGGAGGAGGCACAGATACGCAGTATTTT.